One and the same sample provided the 20 T cell receptor beta chains below, sequenced in a study of a mutant IDH1 vaccine in newly diagnosed glioma. The method was immunoSEQ multiplex PCR; TCRdb's version includes in-frame clones alone and lacks a portion of them. The sample holds roughly 39,000 clones; roughly 74% are singletons and the top ten take approximately 5.7%. These receptors lack a known antigen. Time point defined: week 5, during vaccination. In every dose of vaccine, 300 ug of mutant IDH1 20-mer peptide was given alongside topical imiquimod. This sample comprised PBMCs, obtained from a glioma patient whose treatment included an IDH1 peptide vaccine. The receptors derive from a man aged 35 to 55 with glioma.

The J gene is TRBJ1-4, the V gene TRBV19; TRBD1 might be the D (5 bases). V was trimmed by 5 bases and J by 5 bases, leaving 21 bases between them. Germline CDR1 and CDR2: LNHDA and SQIVND (reference sequence). CDR3 length: 17 amino acids. CDR3 loop: CASSAQTRGIGNEKLFF. Here the CDR3 DNA reads TGTGCCAGTAGTGCACAGACACGGGGGATAGGAAATGAAAAACTGTTTTTT.

The CDR3 DNA sequence: TGCGCCAGCAGCCAAGTTGTGGGGGAAGATACGCAGTATTTT. It encodes CASSQVVGEDTQYF. V and J are TRBV4-1 and TRBJ2-3; D possibly matches TRBD1 or TRBD2 (5 bases each). V dropped 1 base and J dropped 5 bases, with 10 bases sitting between them. The germline gives CDR1 MGHRA, CDR2 YSYEKL. The CDR3 contains 14 residues.

This rearrangement joins TRBV6-1 to TRBJ2-1, with 7 bases that match TRBD2. This CDR3 is 15 amino acids long. V trimming: 6 bases; J trimming: 1 base; junction bases outside the gene matches: 6. CDR1 MNHNS and CDR2 SASEGT come from the germline V gene. DNA for the CDR3: TGTGCCAGCAGGGGCGGGGGAGGGTCCTACAATGAGCAGTTCTTC. Protein product: CASRGGGGSYNEQFF.

This clone has only a few counts. The V gene is TRBV4-1, the J gene TRBJ1-1, with 8 bases fitting TRBD1. Germline V gene data show CDR1 as MGHRA and CDR2 as YSYEKL. Trimming at V came to 4 bases and at J to 4 bases, leaving 5 bases not matched to a gene. This CDR3 is built from 14 residues. In nucleotides, the CDR3 is TGCGCCAGCAGCCCCCAGGGGGCAGGCACTGAAGCTTTCTTT. Its protein is CASSPQGAGTEAFF.

This clone was recorded only once. The CDR3, as DNA: TGCGCCAGCAGGCTAGGGGGGCCGGACGGGGAGCTGTTTTTT. Translated: CASRLGGPDGELFF. The V and J genes are TRBV10-1 and TRBJ2-2; tentatively, D is TRBD1 or TRBD2 (6 bases each). Looked up from germline, CDR1 is WNHNN and CDR2 is SYGVQD (reference sequence). CDR3 length equals 14 residues. Trimming shortened V by 6 bases and J by 7 bases, and 15 bases separated the two germline ends.

This chain connects TRBV29-1 to TRBJ2-4, with a possible D match to TRBD2 (7 bases). This CDR3 is 13 amino acids long. Germline-derived CDR1 and CDR2 are SQVTM and ANQGSEA. V was cut by 4 bases and J by 6 bases, with 13 bases left in between. CDR3: CSVGGGARNIQYF. The CDR3 DNA sequence: TGCAGCGTTGGTGGGGGGGCGCGAAACATTCAGTACTTC.

The chain links TRBV18 to TRBJ2-1, with 11 bases matching TRBD1. V was clipped by 4 bases and J by 9 bases; unmatched bases: 8. CDR1 KGHSH and CDR2 LQKENI come from the germline V gene. The CDR3 spans 15 residues. The CDR3, as DNA: TGTGCCAGCTCACAGCCAGGACAGGGGGCGGGTGAGCAGTTCTTC. Residues: CASSQPGQGAGEQFF.

The chain links TRBV4-1 to TRBJ1-4, with D possibly TRBD1 on 5 matching bases. The V gene's germline CDR1 is MGHRA and CDR2 YSYEKL. CDR3 length: 16 residues. The V gene lost 4 bases and the J gene lost 0 bases, with 12 bases spanning the gap. The DNA for the CDR3 is TGCGCCAGCAGCCCCGGGACGGTAGCAACTAATGAAAAACTGTTTTTT. Its protein product is CASSPGTVATNEKLFF.

This chain links TRBV9 with TRBJ1-2; D gene unclear. The CDR3 consists of 14 residues. Germline V gene sequence: CDR1 SGDLS, CDR2 YYNGEE. V shed 0 bases and J shed 4 bases, with 10 bases lying between them. The CDR3 sequence: CASSVVVGSYGYTF. CDR3 in DNA: TGTGCCAGCAGCGTAGTTGTGGGGAGCTATGGCTACACCTTC.

The chain has TRBV4-1 and TRBJ2-7; D call uncertain. Germline CDR1 reads MGHRA; CDR2 reads YSYEKL. Trimming stripped 0 bases from V and 4 bases from J, with 16 bases between. This CDR3 comprises 16 residues. CDR3 sequence reads: CASSQEAGVRQYEQYF. The CDR3 region has the DNA TGCGCCAGCAGCCAAGAGGCCGGAGTCAGACAATACGAGCAGTACTTC.

This clone was seen a few times. This sequence joins TRBV15 and TRBJ1-2; a possible D gene is TRBD1 (6 bases). Germline lookup yields CDR1 LNHNV and CDR2 YYDKDF (reference sequence). The length of the CDR3 is 13 residues. Trimming cost V 0 bases and J 6 bases, with 8 bases left between them. The CDR3 spells CATSRESGDGYTF. DNA of the CDR3: TGTGCCACCAGCAGAGAGTCAGGGGATGGCTACACCTTC. Using reference TRBV15 and TRBJ1-2 for the parts outside the CDR3, the full variable domain is DAMVIQNPRYQVTQFGKPVTLSCSQTLNHNVMYWYQQKSSQAPKLLFHYYDKDFNNEADTPDNFQSRRPNTSFCFLDIRSPGLGDTAMYLCATSRESGDGYTFGSGTRLTVV.

The genes are TRBV19 and TRBJ2-2; 7 bases line up with TRBD1. This CDR3 comprises 13 residues. With V trimmed by 6 bases and J by 6 bases, 4 bases remained unmatched. The germline V gene encodes CDR1 LNHDA and CDR2 SQIVND (reference sequence). DNA of the CDR3: TGTGCCAGTAGGCGTACAGGGGCCGGGGAGCTGTTTTTT. Protein product: CASRRTGAGELFF. Looking up the rest from reference TRBV19 and TRBJ2-2 gives the full variable domain: DGGITQSPKYLFRKEGQNVTLSCEQNLNHDAMYWYRQDPGQGLRLIYYSQIVNDFQKGDIAEGYSVSREKKESFPLTVTSAQKNPTAFYLCASRRTGAGELFFGEGSRLTVL.

The chain employs TRBV9 and TRBJ2-5; TRBD2 agrees at 12 bases. Trimming took 0 bases from V and 5 from J; bases not matched to a gene: 2. Germline assignment: CDR1 SGDLS and CDR2 YYNGEE. The CDR3 runs to 15 residues. CDR3 sequence reads: CASSVGGTSGETQYF. DNA for the CDR3: TGTGCCAGCAGCGTAGGCGGGACTAGCGGGGAGACCCAGTACTTC. The entire variable domain, with the rest obtained from reference TRBV9 and TRBJ2-5, is as follows: DSGVTQTPKHLITATGQRVTLRCSPRSGDLSVYWYQQSLDQGLQFLIQYYNGEERAKGNILERFSAQQFPDLHSELNLSSLELGDSALYFCASSVGGTSGETQYFGPGTRLLVL.

This chain links TRBV7-9 with TRBJ2-2, with TRBD1 matching 10 bases. V trimming: 5 bases; J trimming: 7 bases; junction bases outside the gene matches: 10. The germline V gene has CDR1 SEHNR and CDR2 FQNEAQ (reference sequence). The CDR3 runs 16 residues. The CDR3 spells CASSNRDRGIGGELFF. CDR3 DNA: TGTGCCAGCAGCAACCGGGACAGGGGAATTGGCGGGGAGCTGTTTTTT. The full variable domain, rest sourced from reference TRBV7-9 and TRBJ2-2, is DTGVSQNPRHKITKRGQNVTFRCDPISEHNRLYWYRQTLGQGPEFLTYFQNEAQLEKSRLLSDRFSAERPKGSFSTLEIQRTEQGDSAMYLCASSNRDRGIGGELFFGEGSRLTVL.

The gene calls are TRBV6-1 and TRBJ1-4; 9 bases fit TRBD1. V lost 4 bases, J lost 7 bases, and 7 bases stayed unmatched. Germline V gene data show CDR1 as MNHNS and CDR2 as SASEGT. The CDR3 runs 15 residues. CDR3 loop: CASSASGTGSEKLFF. The CDR3 DNA sequence: TGTGCCAGCAGTGCTTCCGGGACAGGGAGTGAAAAACTGTTTTTT.

This chain joins TRBV5-1 and TRBJ1-2; the D is unclear. V lost 3 bases, J lost 7 bases, and 16 bases lay in between. Per germline, CDR1 SGHRS and CDR2 YFSETQ. The CDR3 has 14 residues. The CDR3 is CASSSEPRRSGYTF. The CDR3 DNA sequence: TGCGCCAGCAGCTCGGAACCAAGGAGGAGTGGCTACACCTTC.

The chain joins TRBV5-1 to TRBJ1-6, with 9 bases matching TRBD1. The CDR3 is made up of 17 amino acids. V trimming: 4 bases; J trimming: 7 bases; junction bases outside the gene matches: 12. Germline lookup yields CDR1 SGHRS and CDR2 YFSETQ. CDR3 protein: CASSRVGTGFLNSPLHF. In nucleotides, the CDR3 is TGCGCCAGCAGCCGGGTCGGGACAGGGTTCTTGAATTCACCCCTCCACTTT.

The chain employs TRBV11-2 and TRBJ1-1, with D unclear. This CDR3 is 14 amino acids long. Trimming removed 5 bases at V and 5 bases at J, with 15 bases between. From germline, CDR1 is SGHAT and CDR2 FQNNGV. The chain's CDR3 is CASSPREDSTEAFF. In DNA, the CDR3 is TGTGCCAGCAGCCCTAGGGAGGATTCGACTGAAGCTTTCTTT.

This clone has only a few counts. The rearrangement links TRBV7-2 to TRBJ1-4; tentative D call: TRBD1 (5 bases). The CDR3 is made up of 14 amino acids. The V and J ends lost 5 bases and 3 bases respectively, with 10 bases between them. Germline CDR1 reads SGHTA; CDR2 reads FQGNSA. CDR3 bases: TGTGCCAGCAGCCCCTCGACAGCTAATGAAAAACTGTTTTTT. Translated, it gives CASSPSTANEKLFF.

This clone was picked up a small number of times. This rearrangement joins TRBV5-1 to TRBJ1-1; D unresolved. This CDR3 spans 13 amino acids. The V end lost 5 bases, the J end lost 3 bases, and 11 bases lay between the germline ends. Per the germline V gene, CDR1 is SGHRS and CDR2 is YFSETQ. The CDR3 sequence is CASRPQIYTEAFF. CDR3 bases: TGCGCCAGCAGACCACAGATCTACACTGAAGCTTTCTTT.